Following are 21 T cell receptor beta chains from one sample sequenced in a study of blood T cell repertoires in COVID-19. Data came from immunoSEQ multiplex PCR; TCRdb stores just in-frame clones and leaves some out. The sample includes fewer than 80,000 clones, roughly 74% of them seen just once. The material sequenced was peripheral blood. Receptors were obtained from a woman aged 80 or over with acute or convalescent COVID-19.

The chain couples TRBV28 to TRBJ2-5; 9 bases map to TRBD2. After removal of 6 bases from V and 2 bases from J, the junction contained 4 bases not matched to a gene. Germline V gives CDR1 MDHEN, CDR2 SYDVKM. The CDR3 contains 14 residues. Written as DNA, the CDR3 is TGTGCCAGCAGGCCTGCGGGAGGGCAAGAGACCCAGTACTTC. This codes for CASRPAGGQETQYF.

This clone was picked up a small number of times. V usage is TRBV4-2 and J usage is TRBJ1-1, with TRBD1 matching 7 bases. After removal of 6 bases from V and 3 bases from J, the junction contained 7 bases not matched to a gene. CDR3 length equals 14 residues. Germline CDR1 is LGHNA and CDR2 is YNFKEQ. This CDR3 reads CASSLRGRDTEAFF. The CDR3 nucleotides read TGTGCCAGCAGTCTAAGGGGGCGGGACACTGAAGCTTTCTTT.

The V gene is TRBV11-3, the J gene TRBJ2-2, with 7 bases aligning to TRBD1. The germline V gene has CDR1 SGHNT and CDR2 YENEEA. The CDR3 length is 15 residues. V gave up 5 bases and J gave up 6 bases; unmatched junction bases: 9. CDR3 sequence (DNA): TGTGCCAGCAGCCCCGACAGGGTATATGCCGGGGAGCTGTTTTTT. Its protein product is CASSPDRVYAGELFF.

The chain links TRBV7-2 to TRBJ2-5, with 9 bases that match TRBD1. The V gene end was trimmed by 0 bases and the J gene end by 3 bases; junction bases not matched to a gene: 2. The germline CDR1 and CDR2 sequences are SGHTA and FQGNSA. The CDR3 has 15 amino acids. As DNA, the CDR3 is TGTGCCAGCAGCTTAGCCGGGACAGGGAAAGAGACCCAGTACTTC. This gives the protein CASSLAGTGKETQYF.

The V call is TRBV28, the J call TRBJ1-1; D is ambiguous. The CDR3 is made up of 14 amino acids. Germline V gene lookup returns CDR1 MDHEN and CDR2 SYDVKM. Trimming stripped 3 bases from V and 1 base from J, with 9 bases between. CDR3 sequence (DNA): TGTGCCAGCAGTTTTTACGATAGGAACACTGAAGCTTTCTTT. Amino acids: CASSFYDRNTEAFF.

Of note for this clone: One end of the junction varies from germline; a read error may be responsible. The chain has TRBV30 and TRBJ2-1, with 9 bases fitting TRBD2. The CDR3 runs 11 residues. Germline values: CDR1 GTSNPN, CDR2 SVGIG (reference sequence). CDR3 sequence: CAFWTSAITLF. The CDR3 bases are TGTGCCTTTTGGACTAGCGCCATAACTCTCTTC.

The chain carries TRBV7-9 and TRBJ2-7; 9 bases are a match to TRBD2. The trim removed 3 bases at V and 4 bases at J, leaving 13 bases unmatched. CDR3 length equals 17 residues. The germline V gene encodes CDR1 SEHNR and CDR2 FQNEAQ (reference sequence). The chain's CDR3 is CASSLGGRREGLYEQYF. CDR3 nucleotide sequence: TGTGCCAGCAGCTTGGGGGGACGGCGGGAGGGCCTGTACGAGCAGTACTTC.

The table lists this clone with a few counts. The chain uses TRBV5-1 and TRBJ1-5; D gene uncertain. Trimming shortened V by 0 bases and J by 6 bases, and 13 bases separated the two germline ends. Per germline, CDR1 SGHRS and CDR2 YFSETQ. The CDR3 is 15 residues long. The CDR3 sequence: CASSLGGNAGQPQHF. The CDR3 nucleotides are TGCGCCAGCAGCTTGGGAGGGAATGCGGGTCAGCCCCAGCATTTT.

The J gene is TRBJ2-1, the V gene TRBV11-3, with D perhaps TRBD2 (6 bases). This CDR3 spans 14 amino acids. Trimming stripped 6 bases from V and 6 bases from J, with 15 bases between. The germline V gene has CDR1 SGHNT and CDR2 YENEEA. The CDR3 DNA follows: TGTGCCAGCAGGGGTACCCGGGGGTTCAATGAGCAGTTCTTC. Protein sequence: CASRGTRGFNEQFF.

By its share, this clone is medium-sized. The V and J genes are TRBV10-2 and TRBJ2-2, with D hard to call. Trimming left V 4 bases short and J 0 bases short, with 6 bases between. The CDR3 runs 14 residues. Germline-derived CDR1 and CDR2 are WSHSY and SAAADI. CDR3 protein: CASSGTANTGELFF. The CDR3 DNA reads TGCGCCAGCAGTGGAACAGCGAACACCGGGGAGCTGTTTTTT.

CDR3 bases: TGTGCCAGCGGAAATGGTCAGGGGAAATGGTATGGCTACACCTTC. Translation: CASGNGQGKWYGYTF. This chain connects TRBV6-5 to TRBJ1-2; D may be TRBD1 (6 bases). Per germline, CDR1 MNHEY and CDR2 SVGAGI. V was cut by 8 bases and J by 5 bases, with 21 bases left in between. This CDR3 region has 15 residues.

This rearrangement joins TRBV19 to TRBJ2-5, with D possibly being TRBD1 (6 bases). This CDR3 comprises 13 residues. From germline, CDR1 is LNHDA and CDR2 SQIVND (reference sequence). Trimming stripped 4 bases from V and 5 bases from J, with 11 bases between. The CDR3 sequence: CASSRGGSETQYF. The CDR3 DNA is TGTGCCAGTAGTAGAGGGGGATCCGAGACCCAGTACTTC.

The chain uses TRBV2 and TRBJ2-3, with no clear D. The CDR3 contains 14 residues. Trimming stripped 4 bases from V and 2 bases from J, with 10 bases between. Germline CDR1 SNHLY, CDR2 FYNNEI. CDR3 residues: CASSAYRPTDTQYF. The CDR3 coding sequence is TGTGCCAGCAGTGCATACAGACCCACAGATACGCAGTATTTT.

V and J are TRBV5-1 and TRBJ1-1; D is ambiguous. The CDR3 covers 13 residues. The V gene lost 4 bases and the J gene lost 0 bases, with 7 bases spanning the gap. The V gene's germline CDR1 is SGHRS and CDR2 YFSETQ. The CDR3 DNA sequence: TGCGCCAGCAGCCCCCAATTGAACACTGAAGCTTTCTTT. This translates into CASSPQLNTEAFF.

V gene TRBV4-1 combines with J gene TRBJ1-6; D is possibly TRBD1 (5 bases). The ends were cut back, 6 bases at V and 6 bases at J, with 12 bases in the middle. Germline CDR1 is MGHRA and CDR2 is YSYEKL. The CDR3 extends over 14 amino acids. For the CDR3, the DNA is TGCGCCAGCAGGGTCAGGGATTCTAATTCACCCCTCCACTTT. It yields the protein CASRVRDSNSPLHF.

This clone was found a few times. The V call is TRBV28, the J call TRBJ1-4; D gene uncertain. This CDR3 comprises 15 residues. Per germline, CDR1 MDHEN and CDR2 SYDVKM. With 3 bases removed from V and 4 bases from J, the gap between germline ends came to 12 bases. The CDR3 sequence: CASSFGGGNNEKLFF. For the CDR3, the DNA is TGTGCCAGCAGTTTTGGTGGAGGAAATAATGAAAAACTGTTTTTT.

The chain couples TRBV10-3 to TRBJ2-3, with D perhaps TRBD2 (6 bases). Trimming cost V 4 bases and J 4 bases, with 15 bases left between them. Germline loops: CDR1 ENHRY, CDR2 SYGVKD. CDR3 length equals 15 residues. This chain's CDR3 is CAISGGGDVADTQYF. CDR3 nucleotides: TGTGCCATCAGTGGGGGCGGGGACGTGGCAGATACGCAGTATTTT.

V and J are TRBV7-8 and TRBJ1-4; 8 bases agree with TRBD1. The CDR3 is 15 amino acids. Losses at the gene ends were 0 bases for V and 3 bases for J; bases not matched to a gene: 0. Germline CDR1 SGHVS, CDR2 FQNEAQ. The CDR3 protein is CASSLAGQANEKLFF. For the CDR3, the DNA is TGTGCCAGCAGCTTAGCGGGACAGGCTAATGAAAAACTGTTTTTT.

J is TRBJ1-6 and V is TRBV6-5; maybe TRBD1 (5 bases). CDR3 length: 15 amino acids. V lost 6 bases and J lost 7, with 16 bases in between. Looked up from germline, CDR1 is MNHEY and CDR2 is SVGAGI. CDR3 region: CASSGIGRVNSPLHF. The DNA of the CDR3 is TGTGCCAGCAGCGGTATCGGCAGGGTAAATTCACCCCTCCACTTT.

This sequence joins TRBV27 and TRBJ2-3, with 7 bases identical to TRBD1. Germline CDR1 reads MNHEY; CDR2 reads SMNVEV (reference sequence). The V segment lost 6 bases and the J segment 7 bases; nucleotides outside the gene matches: 10. The CDR3 runs 14 residues. In DNA form, the CDR3 reads TGTGCCAGCAGACTGGGACAGAGATTAAATACGCAGTATTTT. Encoded protein: CASRLGQRLNTQYF.

The V gene is TRBV28, the J gene TRBJ1-4; D not certain. The germline V gene encodes CDR1 MDHEN and CDR2 SYDVKM. The CDR3 has 14 amino acids. The germline V and J ends were trimmed by 7 bases and 8 bases, with 17 bases remaining between them. CDR3 sequence reads: CASTGPRENEKLFF. The DNA for the CDR3 is TGTGCCAGCACAGGACCACGGGAGAACGAAAAACTGTTTTTT.